This record looks at one TCR beta chain sequence and its context. Antigen specificity is unknown. The CDR3 runs to 14 residues. Trimming stripped 3 bases from V and 2 bases from J, with 11 bases between. Germline CDR1 SGDLS, CDR2 YYNGEE. The input for sorted-subset replicate PCRs was around 0.2 ug DNA, 25,000 to 30,000 T cell genomes. The method was immunoSEQ multiplex PCR; TCRdb's version includes in-frame clones alone and lacks a portion of them. The table lists some 2,100,000 clones, approximately 94% of them singletons, with about 1.8% in the top ten. These data come from a study of shared clonotypes between healthy human individuals. On the study more broadly: Donor composition was a couple of women and three men, aged 18 to 49.

Naivety among CD8 cells was defined by CD45RO negativity and positive CCR7 selection, thereby excluding terminally differentiated effector memory CD45RA+ cells. Study results and limitations: It was expected that sequencing depth would affect clonotype sharing among donors.

V and J are TRBV9 and TRBJ2-5; no firm D call. The sequence was obtained from a man between 18 and 29 years old in good health. Some clones in this sample may be carry-over from other donors' samples. Sequencing was done on a sample of naive CD8+ T cells from PBMCs. CDR3 sequence: CASSGRTEQETQYF. The DNA for the CDR3 is TGTGCCAGCAGCGGTAGGACGGAACAAGAGACCCAGTACTTC.